The entry that follows covers one T cell receptor (beta chain) sequence. Antigen: not known. This sample is part of a study of chemoradiotherapy in HPV16-positive cancers. On the study more broadly: Candidate HPV-specific clones and shared TCR motifs came from a couple of HPV16-positive patients. Whole-study results and caveats: Functional assays defining HPV-specific T cells used only a couple of HPV16-positive patients. Candidate HPV-specific clones and E7-related TCR motifs grew in tumor during treatment. In HPV16-positive patients, HPV-responsive T-cell expansion tracked better recurrence-free survival.

This CDR3 is built from 16 residues. From germline, CDR1 is SEHNR and CDR2 FQNEAQ (reference sequence). The trim removed 3 bases at V and 0 bases at J, leaving 5 bases unmatched. The protocol was immunoSEQ multiplex PCR, while the TCRdb copy is restricted to in-frame clones and leaves out a portion. Altogether under 3,500 clones are present, around 90% being singletons, with the ten largest covering 2% to 2.5%. The source material was tumor tissue, sampled from a patient who underwent chemoradiotherapy. The sequence was obtained from a human donor with HPV-associated anogenital cancer. The chain carries TRBV7-9 and TRBJ1-5; TRBD1 agrees at 7 bases. CDR3 loop: CASSFTGVGSNQPQHF. In DNA form, the CDR3 reads TGTGCCAGCAGCTTCACAGGGGTAGGTAGCAATCAGCCCCAGCATTTT.